These 27 T cell receptor beta chains were all obtained from the same sample, sequenced in a study of cytomegalovirus exposure and HLA in healthy donors. Primers for the PCR totalled 60 Vbeta and 13 Jbeta. Repertoires were generated with immunoSEQ multiplex PCR, while TCRdb's copy carries only in-frame clones and drops some. Of about 160,000 clones listed, about four fifths are singletons. Source material: PBMCs. These receptors all stem from a man aged 45-60 years in good health and CMV-seropositive.

The rearrangement uses TRBV6-1 and TRBJ1-6, with D unresolved. The V gene's germline CDR1 is MNHNS and CDR2 SASEGT. CDR3 length: 14 amino acids. V dropped 6 bases and J dropped 3 bases, with 9 bases sitting between them. In nucleotides, the CDR3 is TGTGCCAGCAGAGCAGGATACTATAATTCACCCCTCCACTTT. Protein: CASRAGYYNSPLHF.

This clone was seen only a few times. The chain has TRBV11-2 and TRBJ1-1; 8 nucleotides agree with TRBD1. The germline gives CDR1 SGHAT, CDR2 FQNNGV. Unmatched junction bases numbered 5, after V lost 5 bases and J lost 0 bases. The CDR3 is 15 amino acids. The CDR3 spells CASSARGPMNTEAFF. Here the CDR3 DNA reads TGTGCCAGCAGCGCCAGGGGGCCGATGAACACTGAAGCTTTCTTT.

The chain recombines TRBV6-5 with TRBJ2-7, with D possibly matching TRBD2 (6 bases). The length of the CDR3 is 15 residues. Trimming left V 6 bases short and J 2 bases short, with 17 bases between. CDR1 is MNHEY, CDR2 SVGAGI, per germline. The CDR3 DNA reads as TGTGCCAGCAGACGAGGAGGACTACCCACCTACGAGCAGTACTTC. This gives the protein CASRRGGLPTYEQYF.

This clone was seen only a few times. The gene calls are TRBV7-2 and TRBJ1-2; D gene unclear. The germline CDR1 and CDR2 sequences are SGHTA and FQGNSA. V dropped 1 base and J dropped 3 bases, with 6 bases sitting between them. This CDR3 is 13 amino acids long. The CDR3 reads CASSLGPDYGYTF. The DNA of the CDR3 is TGTGCCAGCAGCTTAGGTCCAGACTATGGCTACACCTTC.

V and J are TRBV7-8 and TRBJ2-5, with TRBD2 matching 13 bases. The germline V gene has CDR1 SGHVS and CDR2 FQNEAQ. The CDR3 runs 15 residues. V was clipped by 4 bases and J by 4 bases; unmatched bases: 3. CDR3 sequence (DNA): TGTGCCAGCAGCTCGACTAGCGGGAGGAGAGAGACCCAGTACTTC. It translates to CASSSTSGRRETQYF.

The V gene is TRBV15, the J gene TRBJ2-5; perhaps TRBD1 as D (5 bases). The germline CDR1 and CDR2 sequences are LNHNV and YYDKDF (reference sequence). This CDR3 is built from 17 residues. V lost 0 bases and J 5 bases, leaving 19 bases between the germline ends. The CDR3 DNA follows: TGTGCCACCAGCAGAGATAGGCGGACACTCTCGTGGGAGACCCAGTACTTC. It yields the protein CATSRDRRTLSWETQYF.

The chain recombines TRBV5-4 with TRBJ2-1; 10 nucleotides align to TRBD2. J was trimmed by 8 bases and V by 6 bases; bases with no gene match: 14. This CDR3 is 16 amino acids long. Germline V gene sequence: CDR1 SGHNT, CDR2 YYREEE (reference sequence). The DNA of the CDR3 is TGTGCCAGCACCCCTCGAGCGGGAGGGAGGTCGTATGAGCAGTTCTTC. The encoded protein is CASTPRAGGRSYEQFF.

Only a few counts were recorded for this clone. The CDR3 here is CASTGLAGGGGELFF. DNA for the CDR3: TGTGCCAGCACCGGACTAGCGGGAGGGGGCGGGGAGCTGTTTTTT. The chain joins TRBV6-1 to TRBJ2-2; 15 positions agree with TRBD2. The germline V gene has CDR1 MNHNS and CDR2 SASEGT. This CDR3 has 15 residues. J gave up 7 bases and V 7 bases, and 4 bases lay outside the gene matches.

This clone has only a few counts. The chain has TRBV5-1 and TRBJ2-5; D possibly corresponds to TRBD1 (5 bases). Germline CDR1 is SGHRS and CDR2 is YFSETQ. Trimming stripped 8 bases from V and 1 base from J, with 18 bases between. This CDR3 contains 15 residues. The CDR3 loop reads CASSRARASQETQYF. DNA of the CDR3: TGCGCCAGTTCCAGGGCACGCGCATCCCAAGAGACCCAGTACTTC.

The chain joins TRBV28 to TRBJ1-6, with a possible D match to TRBD1 (6 bases). The ends were cut back, 5 bases at V and 7 bases at J, with 15 bases in the middle. CDR1 MDHEN and CDR2 SYDVKM come from the germline V gene. This CDR3 comprises 15 residues. The chain's CDR3 is CASSTGYHRNSPLHF. CDR3 in DNA: TGTGCCAGCAGTACAGGGTATCATCGGAATTCACCCCTCCACTTT.

CDR3 DNA: TGTGCCAGCAGCTCCCGACTAGCGGGAGGGACCGAGCAGTACTTC. It specifies CASSSRLAGGTEQYF. The J gene is TRBJ2-7, the V gene TRBV4-2; TRBD2 agrees at 14 bases. The CDR3 runs to 15 residues. With V trimmed by 5 bases and J by 6 bases, 6 bases remained unmatched. Germline V CDR1 and CDR2: LGHNA, YNFKEQ.

The V gene is TRBV5-1, the J gene TRBJ1-4; a weak D match, TRBD1 (6 bases). The CDR3 covers 17 residues. V gave up 1 base and J gave up 7 bases, with 20 bases separating them. In germline, CDR1 is SGHRS, CDR2 YFSETQ. The CDR3 nucleotides are TGCGCCAGCAGCTTGATAGGACAGCCTGAGAGTGGTGAAAAACTGTTTTTT. Protein: CASSLIGQPESGEKLFF.

This clone was observed a handful of times. This chain links TRBV19 with TRBJ1-1; the D gene is possibly TRBD1 (6 bases). Germline V gene sequence: CDR1 LNHDA, CDR2 SQIVND (reference sequence). V lost 7 bases and J lost 0, with 18 bases in between. The CDR3 runs to 16 residues. CDR3 in DNA: TGTGCCAGTACCTCCGGGGGCGGGGGAATGAACACTGAAGCTTTCTTT. Translation gives CASTSGGGGMNTEAFF.

The rearrangement links TRBV6-5 to TRBJ2-1; D is uncertain. This CDR3 region has 15 residues. Trimming shortened V by 0 bases and J by 0 bases, and 6 bases separated the two germline ends. The germline gives CDR1 MNHEY, CDR2 SVGAGI. CDR3 loop: CASSYSVPSYNEQFF. The DNA for the CDR3 is TGTGCCAGCAGTTACTCCGTCCCCTCCTACAATGAGCAGTTCTTC.

J is TRBJ1-1 and V is TRBV6-1, with TRBD1 matching over 8 bases. Trimming cost V 5 bases and J 5 bases; bases outside gene matches: 7. The CDR3 consists of 14 residues. From germline, CDR1 is MNHNS and CDR2 SASEGT. The CDR3: CASSPTGGETEAFF. The CDR3 DNA reads TGTGCCAGCAGTCCCACAGGGGGAGAAACTGAAGCTTTCTTT.

This clone was seen only a few times. V and J are TRBV4-1 and TRBJ2-1; 13 nucleotides agree with TRBD2. The V and J ends lost 4 bases and 7 bases, in that order; junction bases with no gene match: 1. In germline, CDR1 is MGHRA, CDR2 YSYEKL. The CDR3 spans 14 residues. CDR3 nucleotide sequence: TGCGCCAGCAGCCGACTAGCGGGAGGTAATGAGCAGTTCTTC. It specifies CASSRLAGGNEQFF.

CDR3 sequence reads: CASIPEREFFEQYF. CDR3 DNA: TGTGCCAGCATCCCAGAGCGGGAATTCTTCGAGCAGTACTTC. V usage is TRBV6-1 and J usage is TRBJ2-7; the match to TRBD2 covers 7 bases. Losses at the gene ends were 7 bases for V and 6 bases for J; bases not matched to a gene: 12. Germline CDR1 and CDR2: MNHNS and SASEGT. The CDR3 is 14 residues long.

The V and J genes are TRBV28 and TRBJ2-7; D uncertain. CDR3 length equals 14 residues. Germline CDR1 is MDHEN and CDR2 is SYDVKM. V dropped 2 bases and J dropped 0 bases, with 8 bases sitting between them. CDR3 amino acids: CASSLTRSSYEQYF. CDR3 bases: TGTGCCAGCAGTTTAACACGGAGCTCCTACGAGCAGTACTTC. Based on the CDR3 plus reference TRBV28 and TRBJ2-7, the full variable domain is DVKVTQSSRYLVKRTGEKVFLECVQDMDHENMFWYRQDPGLGLRLIYFSYDVKMKEKGDIPEGYSVSREKKERFSLILESASTNQTSMYLCASSLTRSSYEQYFGPGTRLTVT.

This clone has only one observation. J is TRBJ2-5 and V is TRBV5-5; 8 bases match TRBD1. V lost 1 base, J lost 5 bases, and 10 bases stayed unmatched. The CDR3 has 16 amino acids. Germline CDR1 reads SGHKS; CDR2 reads YYEKEE (reference sequence). The CDR3 DNA follows: TGTGCCAGCAGCTTGAGGACAGGGAGGTCAGAGGAGACCCAGTACTTC. Translating gives CASSLRTGRSEETQYF.

This clone was seen more than once but under ten times. The chain combines TRBV11-2 with TRBJ2-1; possibly TRBD1 for D (6 bases). The CDR3 runs to 13 residues. The V gene lost 1 base and the J gene lost 9 bases, with 10 bases spanning the gap. The V gene's germline CDR1 is SGHAT and CDR2 FQNNGV. CDR3 DNA sequence: TGTGCCAGCAGCTTAGGTGGGACAACTGAGCAGTTCTTC. Amino acid sequence: CASSLGGTTEQFF.

The chain combines TRBV2 with TRBJ1-2; 9 bases agree with TRBD1. This CDR3 has 14 amino acids. Germline trimming cut 3 bases from V and 4 bases from J; bases unmatched to any gene: 3. Germline values: CDR1 SNHLY, CDR2 FYNNEI. CDR3 bases: TGTGCCAGCAGTGAGGGACAGGGAGTCTATGGCTACACCTTC. It specifies CASSEGQGVYGYTF.

This clone appeared a few times. This chain connects TRBV27 to TRBJ1-1, with D unresolved. CDR3 length equals 12 residues. Trimming stripped 8 bases from V and 5 bases from J, with 12 bases between. Looked up from germline, CDR1 is MNHEY and CDR2 is SMNVEV (reference sequence). The CDR3 sequence: CASHQTGTEAFF. The CDR3 region has the DNA TGTGCCAGCCATCAGACGGGAACTGAAGCTTTCTTT.

V and J are TRBV30 and TRBJ1-1, with TRBD1 matching 7 bases. This CDR3 region has 12 residues. Germline V CDR1 and CDR2: GTSNPN, SVGIG (reference sequence). With 8 bases clipped from V and 0 bases from J, the junction kept 3 bases outside the gene matches. CDR3 in DNA: TGTGCCGGACAGGAGATGAACACTGAAGCTTTCTTT. Amino acid sequence: CAGQEMNTEAFF.

The genes are TRBV19 and TRBJ1-5; D remains unclear. Germline V gene sequence: CDR1 LNHDA, CDR2 SQIVND (reference sequence). The CDR3 length is 14 residues. Trimming removed 1 base at V and 5 bases at J, with 9 bases between. The CDR3 sequence: CASSIGQAHQPQHF. The CDR3 DNA sequence: TGTGCCAGTAGTATAGGGCAGGCTCATCAGCCCCAGCATTTT.

The chain couples TRBV21-1 to TRBJ1-6; the D call of TRBD1 is as the table states it, not checked on the DNA. TRBV21-1 is described as a pseudogene. This CDR3 contains 17 residues. As DNA, the CDR3 is TGTGCCAGCAGCAAAGCGGAGGTCAGGGGCTGTAATTCACCCCTCCACTTT. It codes for CASSKAEVRGCNSPLHF.

This clone was seen a few times. The CDR3 sequence is CASSPQGGSFSYEQYF. CDR3 DNA sequence: TGTGCCAGCAGCCCCCAGGGCGGGAGTTTCTCCTACGAGCAGTACTTC. The chain combines TRBV9 with TRBJ2-7; 7 bases fit TRBD2. Losses at the gene ends were 4 bases for V and 0 bases for J; bases not matched to a gene: 10. Germline V gene lookup returns CDR1 SGDLS and CDR2 YYNGEE. The CDR3 is 16 residues long.

J is TRBJ2-3 and V is TRBV15, with a possible D match to TRBD2 (6 bases). Trimming pared 4 bases from V and 2 bases from J, leaving 16 bases between. CDR3 length equals 16 residues. Looked up from germline, CDR1 is LNHNV and CDR2 is YYDKDF (reference sequence). CDR3 sequence (DNA): TGTGCCACCAGCAAAACGGGAGAGGGGCCCACAGATACGCAGTATTTT. Translation gives CATSKTGEGPTDTQYF.